This TCR beta chain was sequenced during a study of cytomegalovirus exposure and HLA in healthy donors. Primers: 60 Vbeta forward and 13 Jbeta reverse. Some clones are missing from TCRdb's copy, which holds only in-frame ones; the method was immunoSEQ multiplex PCR. In the table there are around 140,000 clones, roughly three quarters of which are singletons. Germline loops: CDR1 MNHNS, CDR2 SASEGT. Trimming pared 2 bases from V and 8 bases from J, leaving 16 bases between. The CDR3 is 14 residues long. The sequencing sample was made of PBMCs. The rearrangement uses TRBV6-1 and TRBJ2-7; tentative D call: TRBD2 (7 bases). The receptor was isolated from a woman aged 55-75 years in good health and CMV-seronegative. CDR3 region: CASSERVAGAKQYF. CDR3 coding DNA: TGTGCCAGCAGTGAAAGAGTTGCGGGGGCCAAGCAGTACTTC.